This TCR beta chain is drawn from a study of Graves' ophthalmopathy and Graves' hyperthyroidism. As the template, RNA transcripts were used to amplify TCR beta CDR3 regions. HTBI primers primed a first-round RT-PCR, and a second-round multiplex PCR followed. TCRdb reprocessed the multiplex PCR reads with MiXCR, giving one entry per CDR3 protein. The sample contains about 39,000 distinct CDR3 sequences, 50% of which appear only once. Sequencing used peripheral blood. The receptor's source is an adult woman with stable Graves' hyperthyroidism.

Here the CDR3 reads CASSLSGDRDQPQHF. CDR3 nucleotide sequence: TGCGCCAGCAGCCTGTCGGGGGACAGGGATCAGCCCCAGCATTTT. This chain links TRBV5-1 with TRBJ1-5; 9 bases match TRBD1. V shed 4 bases and J 5 bases; nucleotides not matched to a gene: 7. The CDR3 is 15 residues long. Per germline, CDR1 SGHRS and CDR2 YFSETQ.